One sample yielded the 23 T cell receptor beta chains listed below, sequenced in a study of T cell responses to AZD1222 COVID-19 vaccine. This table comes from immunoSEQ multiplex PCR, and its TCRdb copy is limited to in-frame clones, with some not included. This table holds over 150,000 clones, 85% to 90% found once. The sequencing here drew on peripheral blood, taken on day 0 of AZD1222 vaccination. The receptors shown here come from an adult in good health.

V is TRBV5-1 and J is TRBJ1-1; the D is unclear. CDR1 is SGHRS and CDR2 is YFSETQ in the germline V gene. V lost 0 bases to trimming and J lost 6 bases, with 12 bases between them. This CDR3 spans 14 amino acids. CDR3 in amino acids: CASSLGQSTSEAFF. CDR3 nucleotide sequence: TGCGCCAGCAGCTTGGGACAAAGCACCTCTGAAGCTTTCTTT.

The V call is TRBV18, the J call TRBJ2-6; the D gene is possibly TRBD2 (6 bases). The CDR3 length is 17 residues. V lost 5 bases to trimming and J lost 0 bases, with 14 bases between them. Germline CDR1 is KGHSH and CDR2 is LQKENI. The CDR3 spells CASSAAVGSSGANVLTF. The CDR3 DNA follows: TGTGCCAGCTCAGCCGCCGTCGGGAGCTCTGGGGCCAACGTCCTGACTTTC.

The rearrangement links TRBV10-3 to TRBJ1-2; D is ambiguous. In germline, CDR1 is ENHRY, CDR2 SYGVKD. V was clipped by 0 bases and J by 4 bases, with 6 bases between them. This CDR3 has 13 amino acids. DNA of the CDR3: TGTGCCATCAGTGAGTCGGGCAGCTATGGCTACACCTTC. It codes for CAISESGSYGYTF.

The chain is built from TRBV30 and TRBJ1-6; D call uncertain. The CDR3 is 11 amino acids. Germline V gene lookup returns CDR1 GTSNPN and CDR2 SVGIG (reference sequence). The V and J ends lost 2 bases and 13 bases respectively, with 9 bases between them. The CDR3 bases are TGTGCCTGGAGTTCGAGCGTTCCCCTCCACTTT. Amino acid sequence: CAWSSSVPLHF.

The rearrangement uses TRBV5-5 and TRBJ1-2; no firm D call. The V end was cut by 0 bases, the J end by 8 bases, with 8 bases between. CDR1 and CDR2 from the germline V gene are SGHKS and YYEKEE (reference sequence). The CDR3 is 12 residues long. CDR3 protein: CASSLVDFGYTF. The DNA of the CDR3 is TGTGCCAGCAGCTTGGTTGACTTCGGCTACACCTTC. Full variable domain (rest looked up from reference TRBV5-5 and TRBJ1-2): DAGVTQSPTHLIKTRGQQVTLRCSPISGHKSVSWYQQVLGQGPQFIFQYYEKEERGRGNFPDRFSARQFPNYSSELNVNALLLGDSALYLCASSLVDFGYTFGSGTRLTVV.

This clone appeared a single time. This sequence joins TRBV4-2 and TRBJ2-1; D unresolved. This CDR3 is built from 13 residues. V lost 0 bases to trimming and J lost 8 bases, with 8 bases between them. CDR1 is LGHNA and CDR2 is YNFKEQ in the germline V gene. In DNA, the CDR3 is TGTGCCAGCAGCCAAGATACTATCCATGAGCAGTTCTTC. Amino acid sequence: CASSQDTIHEQFF.

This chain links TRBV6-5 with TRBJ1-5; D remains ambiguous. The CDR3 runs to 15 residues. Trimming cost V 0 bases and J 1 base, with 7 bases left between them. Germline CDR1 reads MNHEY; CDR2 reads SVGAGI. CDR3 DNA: TGTGCCAGCAGTTACTCGGTAAGAAGCAATCAGCCCCAGCATTTT. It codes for CASSYSVRSNQPQHF.

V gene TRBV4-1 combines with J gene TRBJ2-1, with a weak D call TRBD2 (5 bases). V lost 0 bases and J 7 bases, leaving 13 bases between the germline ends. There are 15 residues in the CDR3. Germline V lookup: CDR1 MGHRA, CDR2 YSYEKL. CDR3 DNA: TGCGCCAGCAGCCAAGAACGGATACTAGGGAATGAGCAGTTCTTC. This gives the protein CASSQERILGNEQFF.

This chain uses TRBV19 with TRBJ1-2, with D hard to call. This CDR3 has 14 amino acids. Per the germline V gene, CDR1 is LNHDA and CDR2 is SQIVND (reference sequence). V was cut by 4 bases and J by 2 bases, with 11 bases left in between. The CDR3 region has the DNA TGTGCCAGTAGTAGGTCAGACCCGAACTATGGCTACACCTTC. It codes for CASSRSDPNYGYTF.

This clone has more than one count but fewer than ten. The CDR3, as DNA: TGTGCCGTTTCCGGGACAGGGGGCAATCAGCCCCAGCATTTT. It yields the protein CAVSGTGGNQPQHF. This chain connects TRBV28 to TRBJ1-5; 10 bases match TRBD1. From germline, CDR1 is MDHEN and CDR2 SYDVKM. The V and J ends lost 11 bases and 2 bases, in that order; junction bases with no gene match: 6. This CDR3 is 14 amino acids long.

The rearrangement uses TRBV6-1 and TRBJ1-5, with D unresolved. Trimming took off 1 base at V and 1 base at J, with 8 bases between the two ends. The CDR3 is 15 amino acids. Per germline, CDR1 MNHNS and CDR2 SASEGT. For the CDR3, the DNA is TGTGCCAGCAGTGAAGGCATCGTAAGCAATCAGCCCCAGCATTTT. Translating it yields CASSEGIVSNQPQHF.

The CDR3 is CASSLWTGNTEAFF. In DNA, the CDR3 is TGTGCCAGCAGCTTATGGACAGGGAACACTGAAGCTTTCTTT. V usage is TRBV11-1 and J usage is TRBJ1-1; 7 bases match TRBD1. Germline lookup yields CDR1 SGHAT and CDR2 FQDESV (reference sequence). Trimming cost V 2 bases and J 1 base; bases outside gene matches: 1. This CDR3 region has 14 residues.

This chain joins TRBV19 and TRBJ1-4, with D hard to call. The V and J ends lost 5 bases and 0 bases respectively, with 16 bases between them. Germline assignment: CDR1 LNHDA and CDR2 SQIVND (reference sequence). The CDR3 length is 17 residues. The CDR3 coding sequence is TGTGCCAGTAGTTCCCCCTCAGGACGGTCAACTAATGAAAAACTGTTTTTT. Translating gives CASSSPSGRSTNEKLFF.

CDR3 in DNA: TGTGCCTGGAGTAGGCCCGATACCCCTCTGGACACTGAAGCTTTCTTT. Translating it yields CAWSRPDTPLDTEAFF. The gene calls are TRBV30 and TRBJ1-1; D is ambiguous. Germline values: CDR1 GTSNPN, CDR2 SVGIG (reference sequence). Trimming removed 2 bases from V and 3 bases from J, with 19 bases in between. The CDR3 loop spans 16 amino acids.

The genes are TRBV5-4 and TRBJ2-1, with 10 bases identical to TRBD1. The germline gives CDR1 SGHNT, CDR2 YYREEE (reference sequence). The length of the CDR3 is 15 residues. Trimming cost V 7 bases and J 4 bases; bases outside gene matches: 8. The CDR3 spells CASCDPGQGYNEQFF. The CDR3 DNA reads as TGTGCCAGCTGCGATCCGGGACAGGGGTACAATGAGCAGTTCTTC.

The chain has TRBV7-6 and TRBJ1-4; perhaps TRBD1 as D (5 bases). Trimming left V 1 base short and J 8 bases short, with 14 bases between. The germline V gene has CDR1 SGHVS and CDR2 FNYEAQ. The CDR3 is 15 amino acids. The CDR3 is CASSLGSGGGEKLFF. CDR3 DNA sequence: TGTGCCAGCAGCTTAGGCAGCGGGGGTGGCGAAAAACTGTTTTTT.

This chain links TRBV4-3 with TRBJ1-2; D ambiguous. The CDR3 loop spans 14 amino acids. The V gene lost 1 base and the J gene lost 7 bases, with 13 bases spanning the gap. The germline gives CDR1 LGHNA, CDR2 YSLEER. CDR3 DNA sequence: TGCGCCAGCAGCCAAGCGTACCCCCCTGCTGGCTACACCTTC. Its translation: CASSQAYPPAGYTF.

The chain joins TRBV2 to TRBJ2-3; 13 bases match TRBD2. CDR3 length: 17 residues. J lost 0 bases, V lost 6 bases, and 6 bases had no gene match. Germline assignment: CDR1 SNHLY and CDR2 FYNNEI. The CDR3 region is CASSSLAGGPSTDTQYF. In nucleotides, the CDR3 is TGTGCCAGCAGCTCACTAGCGGGGGGGCCAAGCACAGATACGCAGTATTTT.

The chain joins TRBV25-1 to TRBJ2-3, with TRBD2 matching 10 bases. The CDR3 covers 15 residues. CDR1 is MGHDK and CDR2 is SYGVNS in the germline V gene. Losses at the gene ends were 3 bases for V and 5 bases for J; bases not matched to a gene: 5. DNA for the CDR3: TGTGCCAGCAGTGACGAAGCGGGGGGGCAAGATACGCAGTATTTT. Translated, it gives CASSDEAGGQDTQYF. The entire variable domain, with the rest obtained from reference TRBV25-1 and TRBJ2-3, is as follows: EADIYQTPRYLVIGTGKKITLECSQTMGHDKMYWYQQDPGMELHLIHYSYGVNSTEKGDLSSESTVSRIRTEHFPLTLESARPSHTSQYLCASSDEAGGQDTQYFGPGTRLTVL.

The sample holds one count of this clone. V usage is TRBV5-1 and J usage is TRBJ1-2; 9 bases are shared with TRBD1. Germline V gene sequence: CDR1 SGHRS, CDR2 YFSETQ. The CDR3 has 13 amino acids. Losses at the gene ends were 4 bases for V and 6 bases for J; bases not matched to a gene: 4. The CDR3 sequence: CASSAGQGNGYTF. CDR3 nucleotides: TGCGCCAGCAGCGCCGGACAGGGGAATGGCTACACCTTC.

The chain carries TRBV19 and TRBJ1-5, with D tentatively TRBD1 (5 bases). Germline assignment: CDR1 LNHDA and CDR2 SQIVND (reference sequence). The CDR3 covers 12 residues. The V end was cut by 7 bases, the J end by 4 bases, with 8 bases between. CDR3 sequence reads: CASTDRNQPQHF. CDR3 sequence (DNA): TGTGCCAGTACAGACAGAAATCAGCCCCAGCATTTT.

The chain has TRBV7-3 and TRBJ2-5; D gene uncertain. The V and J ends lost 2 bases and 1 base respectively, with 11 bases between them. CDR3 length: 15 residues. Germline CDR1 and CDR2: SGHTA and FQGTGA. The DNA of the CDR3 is TGTGCCAGCAGCTTATCCCCCGGCCGCCAAGAGACCCAGTACTTC. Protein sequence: CASSLSPGRQETQYF. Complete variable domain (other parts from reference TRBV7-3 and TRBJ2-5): GAGVSQTPSNKVTEKGKYVELRCDPISGHTALYWYRQSLGQGPEFLIYFQGTGAADDSGLPNDRFFAVRPEGSVSTLKIQRTERGDSAVYLCASSLSPGRQETQYFGPGTRLLVL.

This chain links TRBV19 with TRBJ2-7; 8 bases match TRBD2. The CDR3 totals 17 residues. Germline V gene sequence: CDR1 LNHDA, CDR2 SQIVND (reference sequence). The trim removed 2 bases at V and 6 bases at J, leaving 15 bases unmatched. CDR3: CASSITQVSGKRGEQYF. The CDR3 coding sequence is TGTGCCAGTAGTATAACGCAGGTTAGCGGGAAAAGGGGCGAGCAGTACTTC.